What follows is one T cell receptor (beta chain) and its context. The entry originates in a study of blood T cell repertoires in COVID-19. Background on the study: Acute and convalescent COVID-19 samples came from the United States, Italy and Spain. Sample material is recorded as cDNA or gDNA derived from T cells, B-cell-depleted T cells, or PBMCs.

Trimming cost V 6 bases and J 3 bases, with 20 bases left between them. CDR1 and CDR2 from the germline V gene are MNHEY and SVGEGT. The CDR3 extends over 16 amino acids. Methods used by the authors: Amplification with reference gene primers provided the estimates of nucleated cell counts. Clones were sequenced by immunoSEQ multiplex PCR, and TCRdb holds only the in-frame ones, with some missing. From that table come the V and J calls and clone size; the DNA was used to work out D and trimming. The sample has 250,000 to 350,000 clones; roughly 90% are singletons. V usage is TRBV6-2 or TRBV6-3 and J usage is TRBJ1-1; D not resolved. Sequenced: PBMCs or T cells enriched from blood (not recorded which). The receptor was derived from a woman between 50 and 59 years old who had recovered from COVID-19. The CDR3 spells CASSNLVLARYTEAFF. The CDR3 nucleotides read TGTGCCAGCAGCAACCTCGTCTTAGCTCGCTACACTGAAGCTTTCTTT.